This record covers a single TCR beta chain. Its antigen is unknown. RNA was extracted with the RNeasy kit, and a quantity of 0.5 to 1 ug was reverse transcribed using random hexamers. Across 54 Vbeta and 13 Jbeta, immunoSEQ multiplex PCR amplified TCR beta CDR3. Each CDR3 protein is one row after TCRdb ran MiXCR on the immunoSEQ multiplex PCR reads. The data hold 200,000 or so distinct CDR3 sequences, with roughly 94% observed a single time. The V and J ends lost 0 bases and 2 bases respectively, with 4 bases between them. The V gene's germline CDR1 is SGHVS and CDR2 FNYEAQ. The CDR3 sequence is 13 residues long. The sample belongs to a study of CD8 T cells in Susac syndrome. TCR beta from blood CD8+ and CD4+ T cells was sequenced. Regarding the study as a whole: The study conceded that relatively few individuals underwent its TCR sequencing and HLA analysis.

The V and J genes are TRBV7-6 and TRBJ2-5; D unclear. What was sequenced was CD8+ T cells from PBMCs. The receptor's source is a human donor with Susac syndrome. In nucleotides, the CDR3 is TGTGCCAGCAGCTTAGCAGAACAAGAGACCCAGTACTTC. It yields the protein CASSLAEQETQYF.